These 29 T cell receptor beta chains originate from one sample sequenced in a study of T cells in Graves' hyperthyroidism and ophthalmopathy. Using RNA transcripts as the source, TCR beta CDR3 regions were amplified. With the HTBI primer set, the TCR CDR3 went through a first round of RT-PCR. MiXCR, applied by TCRdb to the multiplex PCR reads, yields one record per CDR3 protein. The repertoire holds 530,000 or so distinct CDR3 sequences, with 46% as singletons. The sequenced sample was peripheral blood or thyroid tissue (not recorded which). Every receptor here comes from a woman between 18 and 29 years old with Graves' hyperthyroidism.

In this sample, this clonotype turned up many times. This rearrangement joins TRBV5-6 to TRBJ1-1; no definite D call. V shed 0 bases and J shed 5 bases, with 5 bases lying between them. CDR3 length: 12 amino acids. Germline V CDR1 and CDR2: SGHDT, YYEEEE. This CDR3 is CASSLARTEAFF. As DNA, the CDR3 is TGTGCCAGCAGCTTGGCCCGGACTGAAGCTTTCTTT.

This clonotype was detected ten times or more. The chain couples TRBV12-3 or TRBV12-4 to TRBJ1-2; perhaps TRBD1 as D (5 bases). This CDR3 is built from 14 residues. The V end was cut by 6 bases, the J end by 4 bases, with 15 bases between. CDR3 amino acids: CASSPSTAVYGYTF. CDR3 DNA sequence: TGTGCCAGCAGCCCGTCGACAGCAGTCTATGGCTACACCTTC.

This clonotype was counted only a few times. The chain carries TRBV19 and TRBJ2-3; 7 positions match TRBD2. The CDR3 covers 15 residues. Per germline, CDR1 LNHDA and CDR2 SQIVND (reference sequence). V trimming: 3 bases; J trimming: 3 bases; junction bases outside the gene matches: 6. The CDR3 coding sequence is TGTGCCAGTAGTATTTGGGAGGGTTTGACAGATACGCAGTATTTT. Amino acid sequence: CASSIWEGLTDTQYF.

This clonotype was observed many times. V gene TRBV14 combines with J gene TRBJ1-3; unclear D gene. The V end lost 1 base, the J end lost 0 bases, and 7 bases lay between the germline ends. Germline values: CDR1 SGHDN, CDR2 FVKESK. The CDR3 has 15 amino acids. CDR3 coding DNA: TGTGCCAGCAGCCAAGGCCGGAGCTCTGGAAACACCATATATTTT. Residues: CASSQGRSSGNTIYF.

The chain is built from TRBV7-2 and TRBJ2-3; D is unclear. The CDR3 extends over 11 amino acids. Germline CDR1 is SGHTA and CDR2 is FQGNSA. V lost 8 bases, J lost 3 bases, and 6 bases lay in between. CDR3 nucleotides: TGTGCCAGCGGCACAACAGATACGCAGTATTTT. The encoded protein is CASGTTDTQYF.

As for this clonotype: It is likely a read error, because the conserved phenylalanine at the end of the CDR3 is missing. The chain carries TRBV7-6 and TRBJ1-2; no clear D gene. Germline lookup yields CDR1 SGHVS and CDR2 FNYEAQ. With 5 bases removed from V and 3 bases from J, the gap between germline ends came to 10 bases. This CDR3 spans 13 amino acids. In DNA, the CDR3 is TGTGCCAGCAGCCTTGCTGGGGACTATGGCTACACCTCC. Its protein is CASSLAGDYGYTS.

The table lists this clonotype with many counts. The chain employs TRBV20-1 and TRBJ1-1; D gene uncertain. Per the germline V gene, CDR1 is DFQATT and CDR2 is SNEGSKA (reference sequence). The length of the CDR3 is 15 residues. Trimming cost V 0 bases and J 5 bases, with 16 bases left between them. The CDR3 is CSARDSRQGITEAFF. Here the CDR3 DNA reads TGCAGTGCTAGAGATTCGCGACAAGGAATTACTGAAGCTTTCTTT.

Notes on this clonotype: Possible read error: a much larger clone is one base away. Given the absence of the conserved phenylalanine or tryptophan at the CDR3 end, a read error is likely. The rearrangement links TRBV7-9 to TRBJ2-7; a possible D gene is TRBD2 (5 bases). The germline V gene encodes CDR1 SEHNR and CDR2 FQNEAQ (reference sequence). CDR3 length: 14 amino acids. V gave up 4 bases and J gave up 0 bases, with 10 bases separating them. The CDR3 loop is CASSSLGASYEQYY. In DNA form, the CDR3 reads TGTGCCAGCAGCTCTCTGGGAGCCTCCTACGAGCAGTACTAC.

This clonotype was seen at least ten times. The chain employs TRBV12-3 or TRBV12-4 and TRBJ2-7; unclear D gene. The CDR3 covers 14 residues. Trimming left V 8 bases short and J 1 base short, with 15 bases between. CDR3 residues: CASLTSTSSYEQYF. In nucleotides, the CDR3 is TGTGCCAGCCTGACGAGTACCTCTTCCTACGAGCAGTACTTC.

This clonotype has a count of ten or more. A read error may account for a junction end that differs from germline. The CDR3 reads CATSEWGNAEAFF. CDR3 coding DNA: TGTGCCACCAGTGAATGGGGGAACGCTGAAGCTTTCTTT. The chain uses TRBV24-1 and TRBJ1-1; D may be TRBD1 (5 bases). CDR1 and CDR2 (germline): KGHDR, SFDVKD. CDR3 length equals 13 residues.

V gene TRBV19 combines with J gene TRBJ1-5; 7 bases line up with TRBD1. Germline assignment: CDR1 LNHDA and CDR2 SQIVND (reference sequence). The CDR3 extends over 15 amino acids. Trimming removed 5 bases from V and 9 bases from J; junction bases left unmatched: 13. CDR3 protein: CASSFQRGGIPPQHF. The CDR3 nucleotides are TGTGCCAGTAGTTTTCAACGAGGGGGCATTCCGCCCCAGCATTTT.

In this sample, this clonotype turned up many times. This chain uses TRBV5-5 with TRBJ1-3; possibly TRBD1 for D (6 bases). The CDR3 length is 15 residues. Trimming took 2 bases from V and 4 from J, leaving 13 bases between them. Per the germline V gene, CDR1 is SGHKS and CDR2 is YYEKEE (reference sequence). CDR3 amino acids: CASSFSAQGGNTIYF. As DNA, the CDR3 is TGTGCCAGCAGCTTTTCGGCACAGGGAGGAAACACCATATATTTT.

This clonotype was picked up many times. The chain uses TRBV12-3 or TRBV12-4 and TRBJ2-7; 9 nucleotides align to TRBD1. The CDR3 has 14 residues. V was clipped by 5 bases and J by 6 bases; unmatched bases: 8. The CDR3 spells CASSPGQGKREQYF. The CDR3 region has the DNA TGTGCCAGCAGTCCAGGACAGGGGAAGCGCGAGCAGTACTTC.

This clonotype has at least ten counts. The V gene is TRBV20-1, the J gene TRBJ1-1; 9 bases map to TRBD1. The CDR3 runs 13 residues. The junction had 4 bases not matched to a gene; V was cut back by 6 bases and J by 2 bases. Germline lookup yields CDR1 DFQATT and CDR2 SNEGSKA (reference sequence). The CDR3, as DNA: TGCAGTGCCACGGACAGGGGTAACACTGAAGCTTTCTTT. Residues: CSATDRGNTEAFF.

This clonotype was found many times. This chain connects TRBV25-1 to TRBJ1-6, with D perhaps matching TRBD1 (5 bases). This CDR3 contains 16 residues. CDR1 is MGHDK, CDR2 SYGVNS, per germline. V was pared by 2 bases and J by 7 bases, with 15 bases between. In DNA form, the CDR3 reads TGTGCCAGCAGTGAAGTACAAGGGGTTCCGAATTCACCCCTCCACTTT. This encodes CASSEVQGVPNSPLHF.

This clonotype was seen ten or more times. The genes are TRBV5-1 and TRBJ2-6; 12 bases map to TRBD1. J was trimmed by 3 bases and V by 3 bases; bases with no gene match: 4. CDR3 length equals 17 residues. Germline V lookup: CDR1 SGHRS, CDR2 YFSETQ. As DNA, the CDR3 is TGCGCCAGCAGCTGGGACAGGGGGCATGGTGGGGCCAACGTCCTGACTTTC. This gives the protein CASSWDRGHGGANVLTF.

Note on this clonotype: The junction departs from the called germline gene at one end, perhaps through a read error. The J gene is TRBJ2-7, the V gene TRBV19, with 9 bases fitting TRBD2. Per the germline V gene, CDR1 is LNHDA and CDR2 is SQIVND (reference sequence). This CDR3 has 15 residues. The CDR3 nucleotides are TGTGCCGGTAGTATAGATAGCGGGAGCTCCTACGAGCAGTACTTC. It encodes CAGSIDSGSSYEQYF.

V is TRBV19 and J is TRBJ2-7, with 11 bases matching TRBD2. The length of the CDR3 is 15 residues. Germline V lookup: CDR1 LNHDA, CDR2 SQIVND (reference sequence). V shed 5 bases and J 7 bases; nucleotides not matched to a gene: 10. The chain's CDR3 is CASSGLAGGINEQYF. The CDR3, as DNA: TGTGCCAGTAGTGGGTTAGCGGGAGGGATTAATGAGCAGTACTTC.

The chain combines TRBV11-1 with TRBJ2-2, with D perhaps TRBD1 (6 bases). Trimming stripped 3 bases from V and 0 bases from J, with 11 bases between. The V gene's germline CDR1 is SGHAT and CDR2 FQDESV (reference sequence). The CDR3 length is 16 residues. CDR3 in DNA: TGTGCCAGCAGCTTTGCCAGGGGCACGAACACCGGGGAGCTGTTTTTT. Translated, it gives CASSFARGTNTGELFF.

This chain connects TRBV6-5 to TRBJ2-6; 9 bases fit TRBD1. The trim removed 2 bases at V and 0 bases at J, leaving 5 bases unmatched. The germline gives CDR1 MNHEY, CDR2 SVGAGI. The CDR3 totals 18 residues. DNA for the CDR3: TGTGCCAGCAGTTACGCTCCGGGACAGGGCTCTGGGGCCAACGTCCTGACTTTC. Protein sequence: CASSYAPGQGSGANVLTF.

The CDR3 coding sequence is TGTGCCAGCAGCAGCCCGGCGAGTTTGACCGGGGAGCAGTACTTC. This encodes CASSSPASLTGEQYF. The chain combines TRBV7-3 with TRBJ2-7; D is ambiguous. Germline-derived CDR1 and CDR2 are SGHTA and FQGTGA. The CDR3 is 15 residues long. V was pared by 5 bases and J by 7 bases, with 21 bases between.

The rearrangement links TRBV2 to TRBJ1-6, with 11 bases lining up with TRBD1. Germline V gene data show CDR1 as SNHLY and CDR2 as FYNNEI. This CDR3 has 14 residues. The trim removed 6 bases at V and 10 bases at J, leaving 5 bases unmatched. Written as DNA, the CDR3 is TGTGCCAGCAGAGGACAGGGGGCGCCATCACCCCTCCACTTT. This translates into CASRGQGAPSPLHF.

The V call is TRBV5-1, the J call TRBJ1-4, with TRBD1 matching over 7 bases. Germline V gene lookup returns CDR1 SGHRS and CDR2 YFSETQ. The CDR3 runs to 14 residues. V trimming: 1 base; J trimming: 9 bases; junction bases outside the gene matches: 6. In DNA, the CDR3 is TGCGCCAGCAGCTTGTTGGAGGGGGCGAAAAAACTGTTTTTT. Protein sequence: CASSLLEGAKKLFF.

This chain joins TRBV30 and TRBJ1-1; D gene ambiguous. Germline V gene data show CDR1 as GTSNPN and CDR2 as SVGIG (reference sequence). Trimming shortened V by 0 bases and J by 7 bases, and 9 bases separated the two germline ends. This CDR3 has 12 residues. CDR3 DNA sequence: TGTGCCTGGAGTGTACTTAAGTTTGAAGCTTTCTTT. Translating gives CAWSVLKFEAFF.

This chain connects TRBV20-1 to TRBJ2-5; D gene ambiguous. Germline V gene data show CDR1 as DFQATT and CDR2 as SNEGSKA (reference sequence). V was pared by 5 bases and J by 7 bases, with 8 bases between. CDR3 size: 10 residues. CDR3 residues: CSAGTGTQYF. The CDR3 DNA sequence: TGCAGTGCTGGAACCGGGACCCAGTACTTC.

The chain has TRBV7-3 and TRBJ2-3; no clear D gene. Trimming stripped 1 base from V and 0 bases from J, with 5 bases between. The CDR3 sequence is 14 residues long. CDR1 is SGHTA, CDR2 FQGTGA, per germline. CDR3 loop: CASSLMASTDTQYF. CDR3 sequence (DNA): TGTGCCAGCAGCTTAATGGCTAGCACAGATACGCAGTATTTT.

This clonotype has at least ten counts. The V gene is TRBV5-1, the J gene TRBJ1-5, with D unresolved. Between the trimmed V and J ends, which lost 4 bases and 0 bases, there was a span of 14 bases. The CDR3 spans 16 residues. Germline CDR1 is SGHRS and CDR2 is YFSETQ. CDR3 sequence: CASSLTLRYSNQPQHF. As DNA, the CDR3 is TGCGCCAGCAGCCTTACCTTGCGGTATAGCAATCAGCCCCAGCATTTT.

The chain joins TRBV9 to TRBJ2-1; TRBD2 aligns across 8 bases. The CDR3 is 17 amino acids. Germline V gives CDR1 SGDLS, CDR2 YYNGEE. V dropped 3 bases and J dropped 2; count of bases not matched to a gene: 10. CDR3 sequence: CASSDSLTSGTYNEQFF. In DNA, the CDR3 is TGTGCCAGCAGCGACTCCTTAACTAGCGGCACCTACAATGAGCAGTTCTTC.

CDR3 sequence reads: CASGFHLTSGLSYEQYF. As DNA, the CDR3 is TGTGCTAGTGGTTTCCACCTAACTAGCGGGCTCTCCTACGAGCAGTACTTC. This chain uses TRBV12-5 with TRBJ2-7; 9 nucleotides align to TRBD2. Germline-derived CDR1 and CDR2 are LGHNT and FRNRAP. V shed 3 bases, J shed 0 bases, and the junction held 9 bases outside the gene matches. CDR3 size: 17 residues. Supplemented by reference TRBV12-5 and TRBJ2-7, the full variable domain reads DARVTQTPRHKVTEMGQEVTMRCQPILGHNTVFWYRQTMMQGLELLAYFRNRAPLDDSGMPKDRFSAEMPDATLATLKIQPSEPRDSAVYFCASGFHLTSGLSYEQYFGPGTRLTVT.